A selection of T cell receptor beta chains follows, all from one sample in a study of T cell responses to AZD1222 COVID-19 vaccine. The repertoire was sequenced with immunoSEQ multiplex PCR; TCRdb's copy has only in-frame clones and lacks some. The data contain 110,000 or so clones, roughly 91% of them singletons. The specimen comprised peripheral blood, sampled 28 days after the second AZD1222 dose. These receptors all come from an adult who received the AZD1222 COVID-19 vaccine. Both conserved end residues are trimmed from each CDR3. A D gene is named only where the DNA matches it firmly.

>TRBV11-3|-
ASSFGPGGAF
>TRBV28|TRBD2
ASSPLLAGGSYEQY
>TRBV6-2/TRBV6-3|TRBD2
ASSYSLAGALSSYNEQF
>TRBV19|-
ASSIGLLWSSNQPQH
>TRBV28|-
ASSNGVLHTGELF
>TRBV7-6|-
ASSSMGAGDSYEQY
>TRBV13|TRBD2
ASIAGGHPDTQY
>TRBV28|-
ASNMGGPNQPQH
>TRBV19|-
ASSMTQYRARSPDDISGNTIY
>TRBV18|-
ASSRTLEGSYNSPLH
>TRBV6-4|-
ASSEQGSPYNEQF
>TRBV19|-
ASSPYHRDTEAF
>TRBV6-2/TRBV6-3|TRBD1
ASSGQGAKNIQY
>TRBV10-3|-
AISARDGTLDTEAF
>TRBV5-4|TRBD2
ASSLGGTRENEQF
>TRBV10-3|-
AISEANYGYT
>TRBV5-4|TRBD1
ASERDRGTEAF
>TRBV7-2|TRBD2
ASTPAGGSSNEQF
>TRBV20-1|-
SASLLTGTYGYT
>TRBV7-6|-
ASSRQLNTEAF
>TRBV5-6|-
ASSLGARHF
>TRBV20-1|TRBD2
SAASGMDQF
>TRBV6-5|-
ASSYIAVTDTQY
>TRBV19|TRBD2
ASTTAGGGRGEQY
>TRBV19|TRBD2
ASSPWGGRANEQF
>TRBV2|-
ASSPSSNIAKNIQY
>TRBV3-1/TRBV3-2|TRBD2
ASSHPLAGVIYEQY